This T cell receptor (beta chain) was identified in a study of cytomegalovirus exposure and HLA in healthy donors. Across the study: An analysis done earlier identified around 100 million unique TCR beta sequences from approximately 180 million T cells. General study findings and limits: The study found most TCR sequences rare, yet found some public TCRs in many donors.

60 Vbeta and 13 Jbeta primers were used in PCR. Clones were read by immunoSEQ multiplex PCR, and TCRdb kept only the in-frame ones, dropping some. This sample has roughly 160,000 clones, with approximately 75% found just once. To note about this clone: Antigen: not known. In the same sample, other DNA sequences code for this CDR3.

The ends were cut back, 1 base at V and 2 bases at J, with 7 bases in the middle. CDR1 and CDR2 (germline): SGHRS, YFSETQ. The CDR3 runs to 14 residues. The sequence came from a man in his thirties or forties in good health and CMV-seropositive. What was sequenced was PBMCs. The chain uses TRBV5-1 and TRBJ1-5, with D possibly TRBD1 on 5 matching bases. The CDR3 bases are TGCGCCAGCAGCTTGAGGGGCGGCAATCAGCCCCAGCATTTT. Residues: CASSLRGGNQPQHF.